The 25 T cell receptor beta chains given below trace back to one sample, sequenced in a study of cytomegalovirus exposure and HLA in healthy donors. Using immunoSEQ multiplex PCR, the repertoire was profiled, and TCRdb retains in-frame clones only, with some absent. The repertoire holds about 240,000 clones, approximately 86% seen once, with 1% to 1.5% in the top ten. Sequencing was done on a sample of PBMCs. These receptors were obtained from a woman aged 25 to 45 in good health and CMV-seropositive.

The V and J genes are TRBV6-5 and TRBJ2-5; TRBD2 matches 7 bases. CDR3 length equals 14 residues. Per germline, CDR1 MNHEY and CDR2 SVGAGI. V was pared by 7 bases and J by 7 bases, with 12 bases of the junction left unmatched. The CDR3 sequence: CASTRTSRAGTQYF. CDR3 DNA sequence: TGTGCCAGCACCAGGACTAGTCGCGCGGGGACCCAGTACTTC.

The chain links TRBV6-4 to TRBJ2-1; 9 nucleotides align to TRBD1. With V trimmed by 8 bases and J by 4 bases, 9 bases remained unmatched. Germline CDR1 reads MRHNA; CDR2 reads SNTAGT. The CDR3 has 15 amino acids. This chain's CDR3 is CASSRTGVAYNEQFF. The CDR3 DNA reads TGTGCCAGCTCCCGGACAGGGGTCGCTTACAATGAGCAGTTCTTC.

The V call is TRBV10-3, the J call TRBJ2-1, with 10 bases aligning to TRBD2. Germline CDR1 is ENHRY and CDR2 is SYGVKD. The CDR3 is 17 amino acids. V shed 4 bases, J shed 2 bases, and the junction held 8 bases outside the gene matches. CDR3 nucleotides: TGTGCCATCAGTGGGAGCGGGAGGGCCATTACCTACAATGAGCAGTTCTTC. It translates to CAISGSGRAITYNEQFF.

The V call is TRBV18, the J call TRBJ1-1; D might be TRBD1 (5 bases). Trimming left V 4 bases short and J 1 base short, with 10 bases between. CDR3 size: 14 residues. Germline V gene sequence: CDR1 KGHSH, CDR2 LQKENI. Written as DNA, the CDR3 is TGTGCCAGCTCACTGGGGCCCGCGAACACTGAAGCTTTCTTT. It translates to CASSLGPANTEAFF. Variable domain in full (rest from reference TRBV18 and TRBJ1-1): NAGVMQNPRHLVRRRGQEARLRCSPMKGHSHVYWYRQLPEEGLKFMVYLQKENIIDESGMPKERFSAEFPKEGPSILRIQQVVRGDSAAYFCASSLGPANTEAFFGQGTRLTVV.

This chain connects TRBV29-1 to TRBJ1-1, with 8 bases fitting TRBD1. CDR1 SQVTM and CDR2 ANQGSEA come from the germline V gene. The CDR3 extends over 12 amino acids. V trimming: 5 bases; J trimming: 6 bases; junction bases outside the gene matches: 5. For the CDR3, the DNA is TGCAGCGTTCAGGGGGCGGGATCTGAAGCTTTCTTT. As protein: CSVQGAGSEAFF.

This clone was observed a single time. The J gene is TRBJ1-4, the V gene TRBV28, with D possibly TRBD1 on 6 matching bases. The CDR3 extends over 14 amino acids. CDR1 is MDHEN and CDR2 is SYDVKM in the germline V gene. V was pared by 4 bases and J by 3 bases, with 9 bases between. CDR3 nucleotides: TGTGCCAGCAGTTCAGCAGGGGCTAATGAAAAACTGTTTTTT. Residues: CASSSAGANEKLFF.

The chain recombines TRBV12-2 with TRBJ2-5; the table's D call TRBD1 went unverified against the DNA. TRBV12-2 counts as a pseudogene. The CDR3 extends over 11 amino acids. CDR3 coding DNA: TGTGCAAGTCGCTGGGGCGAGACCCAGTACTTC. It is translated as CASRWGETQYF.

The gene calls are TRBV27 and TRBJ1-2; D unclear. Germline V gene data show CDR1 as MNHEY and CDR2 as SMNVEV (reference sequence). Trimming shortened V by 3 bases and J by 0 bases, and 8 bases separated the two germline ends. CDR3 size: 14 residues. The CDR3 nucleotides are TGTGCCAGCAGTTTCTCCGGGGCTAACTATGGCTACACCTTC. It encodes CASSFSGANYGYTF.

The genes are TRBV27 and TRBJ2-7, with TRBD2 identical over 7 bases. After removal of 2 bases from V and 2 bases from J, the junction contained 9 bases not matched to a gene. Germline CDR1 is MNHEY and CDR2 is SMNVEV (reference sequence). CDR3 length: 16 residues. Written as DNA, the CDR3 is TGTGCCAGCAGTTTAGTACCACGGGAGGCCCCCTACGAGCAGTACTTC. Residues: CASSLVPREAPYEQYF.

The chain couples TRBV4-1 to TRBJ1-2; no definite D call. CDR1 is MGHRA, CDR2 YSYEKL, per germline. There are 14 residues in the CDR3. V was shortened by 0 bases and J by 8 bases, with 13 bases between the two germline ends. CDR3 sequence: CASSQDPRATGYTF. CDR3 coding DNA: TGCGCCAGCAGCCAAGACCCGCGCGCCACCGGCTACACCTTC.

CDR3 in DNA: TGTGCCAGCAGCTTAGAAGCGGGAGCGTTAGATACGCAGTATTTT. As protein: CASSLEAGALDTQYF. The chain couples TRBV7-2 to TRBJ2-3, with 8 nucleotides matching TRBD2. Per germline, CDR1 SGHTA and CDR2 FQGNSA. The CDR3 runs to 15 residues. The V and J ends lost 1 base and 5 bases, in that order; junction bases with no gene match: 5.

V gene TRBV2 combines with J gene TRBJ1-2; maybe TRBD1 (5 bases). This CDR3 contains 14 residues. Deletions cut 6 bases from V and 5 bases from J, with 16 bases between. Germline V lookup: CDR1 SNHLY, CDR2 FYNNEI. CDR3 in DNA: TGTGCCAGCAGAGGCCCCGACAGAACTTATGGCTACACCTTC. Translating gives CASRGPDRTYGYTF.

The chain couples TRBV27 to TRBJ2-3, with D maybe TRBD2 (6 bases). Germline V gene sequence: CDR1 MNHEY, CDR2 SMNVEV (reference sequence). CDR3 length: 14 amino acids. V lost 2 bases and J 5 bases, leaving 11 bases between the germline ends. CDR3 in amino acids: CASSLKVSGDTQYF. In DNA, the CDR3 is TGTGCCAGCAGTTTAAAGGTTAGCGGAGATACGCAGTATTTT.

The rearrangement joins TRBV4-1 to TRBJ2-7, with 11 bases aligning to TRBD1. V lost 0 bases and J lost 3; bases outside the gene matches: 1. This CDR3 has 15 amino acids. CDR1 MGHRA and CDR2 YSYEKL come from the germline V gene. CDR3 loop: CASSQEGTGGYEQYF. The DNA of the CDR3 is TGCGCCAGCAGCCAAGAAGGGACAGGGGGCTACGAGCAGTACTTC.

This clone was detected once. The genes are TRBV19 and TRBJ2-3; the D gene is possibly TRBD1 (7 bases). Trimming removed 3 bases at V and 6 bases at J, with 16 bases between. CDR1 LNHDA and CDR2 SQIVND come from the germline V gene (reference sequence). The CDR3 spans 15 residues. CDR3 protein: CASSMLEGARDTQYF. The DNA of the CDR3 is TGTGCCAGTAGTATGCTGGAGGGGGCAAGGGATACGCAGTATTTT. Based on the CDR3 plus reference TRBV19 and TRBJ2-3, the full variable domain is DGGITQSPKYLFRKEGQNVTLSCEQNLNHDAMYWYRQDPGQGLRLIYYSQIVNDFQKGDIAEGYSVSREKKESFPLTVTSAQKNPTAFYLCASSMLEGARDTQYFGPGTRLTVL.

The rearrangement uses TRBV7-8 and TRBJ2-3; 10 nucleotides line up with TRBD2. CDR1 and CDR2 from the germline V gene are SGHVS and FQNEAQ. V dropped 2 bases and J dropped 5; count of bases not matched to a gene: 7. The CDR3 extends over 16 amino acids. The CDR3 DNA follows: TGTGCCAGCAGCTTACTAGCGGGAGTGGGACTAGATACGCAGTATTTT. Its translation is CASSLLAGVGLDTQYF. Variable domain in full (rest from reference TRBV7-8 and TRBJ2-3): GAGVSQSPRYKVAKRGQDVALRCDPISGHVSLFWYQQALGQGPEFLTYFQNEAQLDKSGLPSDRFFAERPEGSVSTLKIQRTQQEDSAVYLCASSLLAGVGLDTQYFGPGTRLTVL.

The CDR3 spells CAISELRLAGGDEQFF. The CDR3 DNA reads TGTGCCATCAGTGAGTTACGGCTAGCGGGAGGGGATGAGCAGTTCTTC. The J gene is TRBJ2-1, the V gene TRBV10-3; TRBD2 agrees at 12 bases. Germline V gene data show CDR1 as ENHRY and CDR2 as SYGVKD. V lost 1 base and J lost 8; bases outside the gene matches: 6. The CDR3 has 16 residues.

The table lists this clone with a count of one. This rearrangement joins TRBV5-1 to TRBJ2-1; 7 positions agree with TRBD1. The V gene end was trimmed by 4 bases and the J gene end by 8 bases; junction bases not matched to a gene: 3. This CDR3 region has 12 residues. Germline V lookup: CDR1 SGHRS, CDR2 YFSETQ. The CDR3: CASSRGGDEQFF. CDR3 nucleotides: TGCGCCAGCAGCAGAGGGGGCGATGAGCAGTTCTTC.

This clone was seen once. The rearrangement joins TRBV6-5 to TRBJ2-6; D call uncertain. V lost 6 bases to trimming and J lost 1 base, with 4 bases between them. Germline V lookup: CDR1 MNHEY, CDR2 SVGAGI. CDR3 length: 13 residues. CDR3 loop: CASRLSGANVLTF. In nucleotides, the CDR3 is TGTGCCAGCAGACTATCTGGGGCCAACGTCCTGACTTTC.

The J gene is TRBJ2-5, the V gene TRBV6-1; 7 positions agree with TRBD2. Germline CDR1 reads MNHNS; CDR2 reads SASEGT. The CDR3 extends over 13 amino acids. V dropped 5 bases and J dropped 7; count of bases not matched to a gene: 7. The CDR3 loop reads CASSKLAYGTQYF. CDR3 nucleotide sequence: TGTGCCAGCAGTAAACTAGCGTACGGGACCCAGTACTTC.

This clone was recorded a few times. The chain combines TRBV28 with TRBJ1-2, with D hard to call. V was shortened by 5 bases and J by 7 bases, with 11 bases between the two germline ends. Germline V CDR1 and CDR2: MDHEN, SYDVKM. This CDR3 is built from 12 residues. The CDR3 coding sequence is TGTGCCAGCAGTCTCGGACTGACTGGCTACACCTTC. As protein: CASSLGLTGYTF.

CDR3 sequence: CASRNTGTAHYEQYF. The CDR3 DNA is TGTGCCAGCAGGAATACCGGGACTGCCCACTACGAGCAGTACTTC. The chain has TRBV11-3 and TRBJ2-7; the D gene is possibly TRBD2 (6 bases). Trimming stripped 6 bases from V and 3 bases from J, with 18 bases between. Germline V lookup: CDR1 SGHNT, CDR2 YENEEA. This CDR3 comprises 15 residues.

This clone was seen only a few times. The V gene is TRBV5-1, the J gene TRBJ2-4; 7 bases line up with TRBD1. The V segment lost 4 bases and the J segment 6 bases; nucleotides outside the gene matches: 10. Germline loops: CDR1 SGHRS, CDR2 YFSETQ. The CDR3 totals 15 residues. CDR3: CASSPGTAGVNIQYF. CDR3 DNA sequence: TGCGCCAGCAGCCCCGGGACAGCCGGGGTAAACATTCAGTACTTC. Full variable domain (outside the CDR3, taken from reference TRBV5-1 and TRBJ2-4): KAGVTQTPRYLIKTRGQQVTLSCSPISGHRSVSWYQQTPGQGLQFLFEYFSETQRNKGNFPGRFSGRQFSNSRSEMNVSTLELGDSALYLCASSPGTAGVNIQYFGAGTRLSVL.

The J gene is TRBJ2-5, the V gene TRBV18, with 8 bases lining up with TRBD2. J gave up 5 bases and V 7 bases, and 9 bases lay outside the gene matches. In germline, CDR1 is KGHSH, CDR2 LQKENI. The CDR3 covers 14 residues. In DNA, the CDR3 is TGTGCCAGCTGTCCTAGCGGGTCCAGTGAGACCCAGTACTTC. Translating it yields CASCPSGSSETQYF.

The CDR3 region is CASSLAGTLVDEQYF. The CDR3 DNA reads as TGCGCCAGCAGCTTGGCCGGTACCCTGGTGGACGAGCAGTACTTC. The V gene is TRBV5-1, the J gene TRBJ2-7; the D is unclear. This CDR3 has 15 residues. In germline, CDR1 is SGHRS, CDR2 YFSETQ. Trimming took 0 bases from V and 5 from J, leaving 15 bases between them.